Presented here are 3 T cell receptor beta chains from one specimen sequenced in a study of T cells in Graves' hyperthyroidism and ophthalmopathy (dated by TCRdb to the late 2010s). Receptor libraries were prepared by multiplex PCR. The instrument was an Illumina HiSeq 2000. The TCR beta CDR3 regions were amplified from RNA transcripts. The first round of RT-PCR for the TCR CDR3 was performed with the HTBI primer set and the Qiagen OneStep RT-PCR kit. The public reads were quality trimmed at Q25 with fastp and then assembled into clones with MiXCR by TCRdb, keeping productive beta chains. When rows share a CDR3 protein, they turn into one entry using the most common DNA and genes. Across this sample there are some 620,000 distinct CDR3 sequences, with around 15% seen only once. The top ten clones comprise 3.8% of the sample. Sequencing used blood. All receptors come from a woman aged 25 to 39 with Graves' hyperthyroidism.

Details on this clonotype: With a much larger clone just one base away, this may be a read error. This likely comes from a read error, as the CDR3 has no conserved phenylalanine or tryptophan at its end. The genes are TRBV19 and TRBJ1-1; maybe TRBD1 (6 bases). This CDR3 has 14 amino acids. Trimming shortened V by 3 bases and J by 4 bases, and 12 bases separated the two germline ends. From germline, CDR1 is LNHDA and CDR2 SQIVND (reference sequence). Here the CDR3 reads CASSMGGLGTEAFL. The CDR3 DNA is TGTGCCAGTAGTATGGGGGGGCTGGGCACTGAAGCTTTCCTT.

The chain carries TRBV15 and TRBJ2-7; D unresolved. Germline V gene sequence: CDR1 LNHNV, CDR2 YYDKDF (reference sequence). The length of the CDR3 is 13 residues. Trimming removed 0 bases from V and 7 bases from J, with 10 bases in between. Written as DNA, the CDR3 is TGTGCCACCAGCAGAGAGGGATTAACGGAGCAGTACTTC. Translation gives CATSREGLTEQYF.

Ten or more counts support this clonotype. This chain links TRBV6-2 or TRBV6-3 with TRBJ2-7, with 8 positions matching TRBD2. Germline V gives CDR1 MNHEY, CDR2 SVGEGT. Trimming cost V 6 bases and J 1 base; bases outside gene matches: 8. The CDR3 extends over 15 amino acids. CDR3 amino acids: CASSPQREISYEQYF. The CDR3 DNA reads TGTGCCAGCAGCCCCCAGCGGGAGATTTCCTACGAGCAGTACTTC.